This T cell receptor (beta chain) was retrieved from a study of control samples from healthy donors and cancer patients. Sequenced by immunoSEQ multiplex PCR; TCRdb stores in-frame clones only, minus some. The sample holds some 40,000 clones; roughly 94% are singletons and the top ten take roughly a quarter. Per the germline V gene, CDR1 is SGDLS and CDR2 is YYNGEE. V lost 0 bases, J lost 9 bases, and 16 bases lay in between. The CDR3 has 16 residues. The clonotype comes from a man in his 60s in good health. Material: blood. The V call is TRBV9, the J call TRBJ1-6, with D hard to call. This chain's CDR3 is CASSVGGVSHGSPLHF. The CDR3 DNA follows: TGTGCCAGCAGCGTAGGGGGAGTCAGTCATGGTTCACCCCTCCACTTT.